This T cell receptor beta chain came from a study of OX40 agonist ivuxolimab in advanced cancers. Trimming cost V 7 bases and J 0 bases; bases outside gene matches: 4. This CDR3 contains 15 residues. Looked up from germline, CDR1 is MNHEY and CDR2 is SMNVEV (reference sequence). The data were produced by immunoSEQ multiplex PCR, yet TCRdb's version contains in-frame clones alone and is incomplete. This sample has 14,000 or so clones, with 90% to 95% found just once. This clonotype was sampled from an adult with an advanced solid tumor such as melanoma, head and neck, liver or kidney cancer. The specimen was CD4+ or CD8+ T cells sorted from blood, collected in a trial of the OX40 agonist ivuxolimab. V is TRBV27 and J is TRBJ2-2; TRBD1 aligns across 8 bases. CDR3 sequence: CASTRDRTNTGELFF. CDR3 sequence (DNA): TGTGCCAGCACCCGGGACAGGACGAACACCGGGGAGCTGTTTTTT.